These 2 T cell receptor beta chains came from one sample sequenced in a study of T cell changes during pregnancy in multiple sclerosis. TCRdb keeps only in-frame clones here, not all; method: immunoSEQ multiplex PCR. The sample consists of about 42,000 clones, about 96% of them appearing once. This material consisted of peripheral blood, taken in the second trimester of pregnancy. Receptors originate from a female donor with multiple sclerosis, enrolled in a pregnancy study.

The chain has TRBV7-7 and TRBJ2-2; 7 bases line up with TRBD1. This CDR3 has 14 amino acids. Germline V gene sequence: CDR1 SSHAT, CDR2 FNYEAQ (reference sequence). V shed 5 bases, J shed 4 bases, and the junction held 4 bases outside the gene matches. DNA of the CDR3: TGTGCCAGCAGCCAGGACAGGATCACCGGGGAGCTGTTTTTT. Translating gives CASSQDRITGELFF.

The chain links TRBV9 to TRBJ1-1; tentatively, D is TRBD1 (5 bases). Germline loops: CDR1 SGDLS, CDR2 YYNGEE. The germline V and J ends were trimmed by 4 bases and 5 bases, with 18 bases remaining between them. This CDR3 has 15 residues. As DNA, the CDR3 is TGTGCCAGCAGCCCACGGCAGACCGGGGGTACTGAAGCTTTCTTT. As protein: CASSPRQTGGTEAFF.